This T cell receptor beta chain was documented in a study of sequential checkpoint blockade in melanoma. Stated treatment: randomized to nivolumab then ipilimumab (arm A) or the reverse (arm B). DNA-damaging chemotherapy had not been given to any patient beforehand. Method: immunoSEQ multiplex PCR; TCRdb's copy keeps in-frame clones and lacks some. This table holds 30,000 or so clones, 82% found once. The germline gives CDR1 LNHDA, CDR2 SQIVND (reference sequence). This CDR3 is 12 amino acids long. With 6 bases removed from V and 3 bases from J, the gap between germline ends came to 8 bases. The chain is built from TRBV19 and TRBJ1-2, with D possibly TRBD1 on 5 matching bases. The TCR originated in a human donor with melanoma. The sample was CD8+ T cells sorted from blood (inferred from file names), taken from a patient given nivolumab and ipilimumab in sequence. The CDR3 DNA reads as TGTGCCAGTAGGGGGGAGGACTATGGCTACACCTTC. Residues: CASRGEDYGYTF. Full variable domain (outside the CDR3, taken from reference TRBV19 and TRBJ1-2): DGGITQSPKYLFRKEGQNVTLSCEQNLNHDAMYWYRQDPGQGLRLIYYSQIVNDFQKGDIAEGYSVSREKKESFPLTVTSAQKNPTAFYLCASRGEDYGYTFGSGTRLTVV.